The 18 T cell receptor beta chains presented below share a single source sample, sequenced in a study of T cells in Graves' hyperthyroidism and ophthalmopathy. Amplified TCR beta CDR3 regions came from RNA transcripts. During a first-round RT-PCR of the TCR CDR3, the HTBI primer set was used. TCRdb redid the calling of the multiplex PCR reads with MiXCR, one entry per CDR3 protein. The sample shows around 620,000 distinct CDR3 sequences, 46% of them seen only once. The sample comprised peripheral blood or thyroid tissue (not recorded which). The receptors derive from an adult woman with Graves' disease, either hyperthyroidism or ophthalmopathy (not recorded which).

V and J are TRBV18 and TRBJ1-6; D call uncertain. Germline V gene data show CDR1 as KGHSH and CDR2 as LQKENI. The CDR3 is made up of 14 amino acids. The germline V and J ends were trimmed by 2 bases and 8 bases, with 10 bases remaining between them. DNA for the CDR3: TGTGCCAGCTCACCAACCCAGGATGATTCACCCCTCCACTTT. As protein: CASSPTQDDSPLHF.

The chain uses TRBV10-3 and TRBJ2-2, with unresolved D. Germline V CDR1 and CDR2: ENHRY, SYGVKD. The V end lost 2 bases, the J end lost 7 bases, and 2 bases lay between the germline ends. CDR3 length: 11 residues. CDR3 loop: CAISEVGELFF. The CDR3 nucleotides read TGTGCCATCAGTGAGGTCGGGGAGCTGTTTTTT.

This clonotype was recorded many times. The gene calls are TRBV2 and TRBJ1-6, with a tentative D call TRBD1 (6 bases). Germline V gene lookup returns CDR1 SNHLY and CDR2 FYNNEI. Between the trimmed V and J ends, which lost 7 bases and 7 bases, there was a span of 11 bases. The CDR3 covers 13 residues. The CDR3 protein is CASTGGQNSPLHF. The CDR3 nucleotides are TGTGCCAGCACTGGGGGGCAGAATTCACCCCTCCACTTT.

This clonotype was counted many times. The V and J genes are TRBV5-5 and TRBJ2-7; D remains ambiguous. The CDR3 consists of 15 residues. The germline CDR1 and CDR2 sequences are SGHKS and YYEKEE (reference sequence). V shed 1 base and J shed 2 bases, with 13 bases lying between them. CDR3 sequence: CASSLPGPATYEQYF. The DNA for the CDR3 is TGTGCCAGCAGCTTGCCTGGACCCGCGACCTACGAGCAGTACTTC.

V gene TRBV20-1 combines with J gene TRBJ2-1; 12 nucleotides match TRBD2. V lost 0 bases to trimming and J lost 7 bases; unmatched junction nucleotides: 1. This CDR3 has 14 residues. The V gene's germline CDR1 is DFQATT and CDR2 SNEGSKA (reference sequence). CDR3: CSARDGTSGNEQFF. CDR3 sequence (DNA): TGCAGTGCTAGAGACGGGACTAGCGGGAATGAGCAGTTCTTC.

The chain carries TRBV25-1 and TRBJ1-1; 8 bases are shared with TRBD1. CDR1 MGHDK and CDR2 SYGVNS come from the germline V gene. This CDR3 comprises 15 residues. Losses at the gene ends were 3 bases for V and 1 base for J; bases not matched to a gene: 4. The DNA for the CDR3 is TGTGCCAGCAGTGATGGACAGGGTCAGAACACTGAAGCTTTCTTT. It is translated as CASSDGQGQNTEAFF.

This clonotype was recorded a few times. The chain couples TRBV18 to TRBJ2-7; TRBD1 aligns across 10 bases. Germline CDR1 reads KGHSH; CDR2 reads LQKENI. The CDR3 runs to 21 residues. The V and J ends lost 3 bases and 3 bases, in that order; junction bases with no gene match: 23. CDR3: CASSPTWGDDRGQWVGYEQYF. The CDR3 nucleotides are TGTGCCAGCTCACCGACGTGGGGCGATGACAGGGGGCAATGGGTCGGCTACGAGCAGTACTTC.

CDR3: CASRDRNRGGRHGYTF. CDR3 bases: TGTGCCAGTAGAGATCGCAACCGGGGAGGCCGACATGGCTACACCTTC. The rearrangement links TRBV19 to TRBJ1-2; D ambiguous. CDR1 is LNHDA and CDR2 is SQIVND in the germline V gene (reference sequence). V was cut by 6 bases and J by 6 bases, with 23 bases left in between. This CDR3 has 16 residues.

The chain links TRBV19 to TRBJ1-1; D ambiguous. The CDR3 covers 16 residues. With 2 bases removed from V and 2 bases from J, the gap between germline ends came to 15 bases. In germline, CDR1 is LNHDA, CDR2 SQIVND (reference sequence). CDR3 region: CASSIIGESGNTEAFF. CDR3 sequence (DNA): TGTGCCAGTAGTATAATCGGAGAGTCCGGAAACACTGAAGCTTTCTTT. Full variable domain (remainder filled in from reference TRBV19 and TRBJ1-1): DGGITQSPKYLFRKEGQNVTLSCEQNLNHDAMYWYRQDPGQGLRLIYYSQIVNDFQKGDIAEGYSVSREKKESFPLTVTSAQKNPTAFYLCASSIIGESGNTEAFFGQGTRLTVV.

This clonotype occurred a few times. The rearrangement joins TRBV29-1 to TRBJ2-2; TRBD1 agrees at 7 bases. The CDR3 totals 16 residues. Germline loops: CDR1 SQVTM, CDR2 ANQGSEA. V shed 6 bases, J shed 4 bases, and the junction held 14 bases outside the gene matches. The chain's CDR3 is CSVGAGDRVLTGELFF. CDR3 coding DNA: TGCAGCGTAGGGGCCGGTGACAGGGTACTCACCGGGGAGCTGTTTTTT.

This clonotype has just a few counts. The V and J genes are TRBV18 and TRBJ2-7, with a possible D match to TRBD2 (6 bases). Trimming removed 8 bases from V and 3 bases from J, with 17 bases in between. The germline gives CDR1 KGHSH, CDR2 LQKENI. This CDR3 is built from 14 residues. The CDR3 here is CASGDRGNLYEQYF. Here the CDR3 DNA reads TGTGCCAGCGGGGACCGGGGGAATCTCTACGAGCAGTACTTC.

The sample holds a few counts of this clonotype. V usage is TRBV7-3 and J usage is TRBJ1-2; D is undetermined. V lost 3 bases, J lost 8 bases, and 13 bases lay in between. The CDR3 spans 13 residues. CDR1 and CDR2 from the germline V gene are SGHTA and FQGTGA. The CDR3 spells CASSFSGVGGYTF. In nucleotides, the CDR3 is TGTGCCAGCAGCTTTTCAGGCGTCGGCGGCTACACCTTC.

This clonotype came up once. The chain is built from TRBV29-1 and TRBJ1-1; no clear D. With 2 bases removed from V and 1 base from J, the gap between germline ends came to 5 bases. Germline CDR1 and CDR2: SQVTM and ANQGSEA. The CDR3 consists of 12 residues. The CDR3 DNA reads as TGCAGCGTTGAAAGGTCGAACACTGAAGCTTTCTTT. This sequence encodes CSVERSNTEAFF.

DNA for the CDR3: TGTGCCAGCAGCGTAGGAGCAGAAGCCACTGGCGAGCAGTACTTC. This translates into CASSVGAEATGEQYF. V and J are TRBV9 and TRBJ2-7, with D unresolved. CDR1 and CDR2 (germline): SGDLS, YYNGEE. This CDR3 region has 15 residues. Trimming left V 0 bases short and J 6 bases short, with 16 bases between.

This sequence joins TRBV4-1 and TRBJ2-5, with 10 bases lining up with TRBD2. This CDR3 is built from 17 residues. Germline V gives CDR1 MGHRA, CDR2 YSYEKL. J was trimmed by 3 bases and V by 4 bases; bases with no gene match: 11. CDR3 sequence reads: CASSRRLTSGPKETQYF. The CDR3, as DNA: TGCGCCAGCAGCCGCCGCCTGACTAGCGGGCCCAAAGAGACCCAGTACTTC.

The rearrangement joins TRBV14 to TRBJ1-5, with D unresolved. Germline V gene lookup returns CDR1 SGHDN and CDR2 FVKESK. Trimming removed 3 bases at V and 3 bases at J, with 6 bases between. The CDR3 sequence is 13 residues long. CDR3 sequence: CASSQVTNQPQHF. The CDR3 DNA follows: TGTGCCAGCAGCCAGGTCACCAATCAGCCCCAGCATTTT.

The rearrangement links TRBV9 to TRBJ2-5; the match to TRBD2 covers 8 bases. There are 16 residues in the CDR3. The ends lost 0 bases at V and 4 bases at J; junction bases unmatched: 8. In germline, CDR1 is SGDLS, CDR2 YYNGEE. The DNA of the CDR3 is TGTGCCAGCAGCGTAGCGGCGAGCGGGGGAGGAGAGACCCAGTACTTC. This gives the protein CASSVAASGGGETQYF.

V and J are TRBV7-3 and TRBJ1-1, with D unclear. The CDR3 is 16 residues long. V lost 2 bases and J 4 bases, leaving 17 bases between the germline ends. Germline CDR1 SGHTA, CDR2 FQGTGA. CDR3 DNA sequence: TGTGCCAGCAGCTTAGAAGCTCCCTCGGTTGGCACTGAAGCTTTCTTT. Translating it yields CASSLEAPSVGTEAFF.